This is a list of T cell receptor beta chains from one sample in a study of CD4 and CD8 cells across lung adenocarcinoma regions. One entry per CDR3 protein, called by TCRdb with MiXCR from the PCR reads. The table includes some 8,000 distinct CDR3 sequences, around 50% detected once. The sample comprised CD8+ T cells from the center of a lung tumor. The receptors shown here come from a female donor with lung adenocarcinoma. The CD4 and CD8 labels of this study may be unreliable. CDR3s include the opening cysteine and the closing phenylalanine or tryptophan. A D gene is named only where the DNA matches it firmly. Not all rows give a size; the values are once, few, many and, for expanded clones, a class.

D	V	J	size	DNA	CDR3
TRBD2	TRBV9	TRBJ2-3	NA	TGTGCCAGCAGCTTCGGGCTAGCGGGGGGTCCATCCGCGGAGACGCAGTATTTT	CASSFGLAGGPSAETQYF
TRBD1	TRBV7-8	TRBJ2-2	many	TGTGCCAGCAGCCCATCCAGGGGGCTTGTTGCCGGGGAGCTGTTTTTT	CASSPSRGLVAGELFF
NA	TRBV10-3	TRBJ2-3	NA	TGTGGGCTCGCGGGCCGGGACCCAGATACGCAGTACTTT	CGLAGRDPDTQYF
TRBD2	TRBV12-3/TRBV12-4	TRBJ2-3	NA	TGTGCCAGCAGTTGGGCTGGACTAGCGGACTACACCGATACGCTGTATTTT	CASSWAGLADYTDTLYF
NA	TRBV24-1	TRBJ2-7	NA	TGTGCCACCAGTGAGGGGAGGGGGGGCCCAAGCACAGAGACGCAGTACTTC	CATSEGRGGPSTETQYF
NA	TRBV10-3	TRBJ2-4	NA	TGTGGCGTCTCGGGGCAGTCAGCCAAAAACACTCAGTACTTC	CGVSGQSAKNTQYF
NA	TRBV12-3/TRBV12-4	TRBJ2-1	NA	TGTGCCAGCAGCCACGGGCTGGGCGCTGAAGCAGACGCCCAGTCTTTC	CASSHGLGAEADAQSF
TRBD2	TRBV7-3	TRBJ2-5	NA	TGTGCGAGGAGCGGGGGCAGGAGCACAGAGACGCAGTATTTC	CARSGGRSTETQYF
TRBD2	TRBV6-5	TRBJ2-3	once	TGTGCCAGGGGTTACGGGGGGGGGGGCCCAGAGACGCAGTATTTC	CARGYGGGGPETQYF
TRBD2	TRBV7-8	TRBJ2-1	medium-sized	TGTGCCAGCAGCTTAATAGGGACTAGCGGGATAGGTGAGCAGTTCTTC	CASSLIGTSGIGEQFF
NA	TRBV6-1	TRBJ2-4	NA	TGTGCCGGGCACGGGGGCCGAGACCAAGACATTCAGTACTTC	CAGHGGRDQDIQYF
NA	TRBV11-2	TRBJ2-4	NA	TGTGCCAGCAGCTCGGGGCTGGGAGCCAAAAACACGCAGTATTTC	CASSSGLGAKNTQYF
NA	TRBV7-2	TRBJ2-7	many	TGTGCCAGCAGCCCAAGCCTAACCTCGACAAGCTACGAGCAGTACTTC	CASSPSLTSTSYEQYF
NA	TRBV12-3/TRBV12-4	TRBJ2-1	NA	TGTGCGGGGAGTGGGGGGCGCCACCCAGATACGCAGTATTTC	CAGSGGRHPDTQYF
TRBD2	TRBV12-3/TRBV12-4	TRBJ2-2	few	TGTGCCAGCAGGCACGGGGGGGGGAACACCGGGGAGCTGTTTTTT	CASRHGGGNTGELFF
NA	TRBV6-2/TRBV6-3	TRBJ2-3	few	TGTGCCAGCAGCCTACGACCGGGGGATACGCAGTATTTT	CASSLRPGDTQYF
TRBD1	TRBV7-2	TRBJ1-2	many	TGTGCCAGCAGCGTAGACAGGGACTATGGCTACACCTTC	CASSVDRDYGYTF
NA	TRBV6-1	TRBJ1-5	medium-sized	TGTGCCAGCAGTCTGACAGGTTCCTATCAGCCCCAGCATTTT	CASSLTGSYQPQHF
NA	TRBV6-1	TRBJ2-2	large	TGTGCCAGCAGTGATTCGCGATATGCCGGGGAGCTGTTTTTT	CASSDSRYAGELFF
NA	TRBV7-6	TRBJ2-3	NA	TGTGCCAGCAGCTTCCGGGGCTCCTCCAAAGATACGCAGTATTTT	CASSFRGSSKDTQYF
TRBD1	TRBV12-3/TRBV12-4	TRBJ1-1	medium-sized	TGTGCCAGCAGAACGACAGGGACAGTGAACACTGAAGCTTTCTTT	CASRTTGTVNTEAFF
NA	TRBV7-3	TRBJ2-4	NA	TGTGCCAGCAGCGGGAGCCGGAGCACAGAGACGCAGTACTTT	CASSGSRSTETQYF
NA	TRBV12-3/TRBV12-4	TRBJ2-4	NA	TGCCGCAGCACGGGGCGGGGAGCCGGAAACACTCAGTACTTC	CRSTGRGAGNTQYF
NA	TRBV7-7	TRBJ2-4	NA	TGTGCTAGCAGCTTAGGGTTTGTTGGCACAGACATGCAGTACTTC	CASSLGFVGTDMQYF
NA	TRBV7-6	TRBJ2-5	NA	TGTGCCGCGGGCTTCGGGGGCCGCGACCCAGAGACCCAGTACTTC	CAAGFGGRDPETQYF
TRBD1	TRBV7-2	TRBJ2-1	few	TGTGCCAGCAGCTTAGATCGGACAGGCCCCAATGAGCAGTTCTTC	CASSLDRTGPNEQFF
NA	TRBV7-7	TRBJ2-4	NA	TGTGCTAGCAGCTTAGCCTCGAGAAGGACCGGGACACGCGGGTCCCGAGCCAAAGACACCCAGTACTTC	CASSLASRRTGTRGSRAKDTQYF
NA	TRBV7-2	TRBJ2-1	NA	TGTGCCAGCGGCCTAGGTGCGAACAATGTGCAGTTCTTC	CASGLGANNVQFF
NA	TRBV5-5	TRBJ2-1	NA	TGTGCCAGCAGGACAGGTGGGGTCTCCGAGACCCAGTTCTTC	CASRTGGVSETQFF
NA	TRBV11-2	TRBJ2-5	NA	TGTGGCGCGGGGCTCGGGGGCCGTGACCAAGAGACCCAGTACTTC	CGAGLGGRDQETQYF
TRBD2	TRBV7-8	TRBJ2-3	medium-sized	TGTGCCAGCAGCTTAAGGCTAGCGGGGTCTAGCACAGATACGCAGTATTTT	CASSLRLAGSSTDTQYF
TRBD1	TRBV3-1	TRBJ2-1	NA	TGTGCCAGCAGCCAAGGGACAGGGGACAATGAGCAGTTCTTC	CASSQGTGDNEQFF
NA	TRBV12-3/TRBV12-4	TRBJ1-4	medium-sized	TGTGCCAGCAGTCCTGACGTCGGACTGTTTTTT	CASSPDVGLFF
NA	TRBV6-1	TRBJ2-4	NA	TGTGCCAGCGCGCGCTCGGGGGGCGGGGGCGCTGACATCCAGTACTTC	CASARSGGGGADIQYF
NA	TRBV7-2	TRBJ2-3	medium-sized	TGTGCCAGCAGCGAATACACAGATACGCAGTATTTT	CASSEYTDTQYF
NA	TRBV7-8	TRBJ2-3	NA	TGTGCCAGCCGCTTAGGCCCAGGGGGGGGCCCAAACACGCAGTACTTT	CASRLGPGGGPNTQYF
NA	TRBV18	TRBJ1-1	NA	TGTGCCAGCGGTTATGGGCAGAACACTGAAGCTTTCTTT	CASGYGQNTEAFF
TRBD2	TRBV18	TRBJ2-1	NA	TGTGCCAGCTCACTTTTAGCGGGCACGGGTGAGCAGTTCTTC	CASSLLAGTGEQFF
NA	TRBV12-3/TRBV12-4	TRBJ2-1	NA	TGTGCCAGCAGTTTTGACAACTCCTACAATGAGCAGTTCTTC	CASSFDNSYNEQFF
TRBD2	TRBV7-3	TRBJ2-1	many	TGTGCCAGCTCTGCAGCGGGGGGGGTCAATGAGCAGTTCTTC	CASSAAGGVNEQFF
NA	TRBV7-2	TRBJ2-2	NA	TGTGCCAGCCAGGGCGGAGCGAAGGCCGGGGAGCTGTTCTTT	CASQGGAKAGELFF